Reported below is one TCR beta chain. Antigen unknown. The sample originates from a study of T cell responses to AZD1222 COVID-19 vaccine. Study-level results: Nearly half of the spike-specific TCRs reportedly recognize variant regions that carry no mutations. Scientists sampled the repertoires only once the peak T cell response had passed. Just 5 or 6 AZD1222 recipients tested seropositive at baseline. In a largely white British group with more females than males, clonal diversity was possibly underestimated.

Only in-frame clones appear in the TCRdb table, and some are missing; sequencing was by immunoSEQ multiplex PCR. The repertoire consists of tens of thousands of clones, with roughly 90% occurring once and the leading ten covering roughly 15%. The TCR was taken from an adult who received the AZD1222 COVID-19 vaccine. The sequencing here drew on peripheral blood, taken 28 days after the second AZD1222 dose.

The CDR3 loop is CASSEVPGQDTYGYTF. The CDR3 coding sequence is TGTGCCAGCAGTGAAGTTCCCGGACAGGATACTTATGGCTACACCTTC. This sequence joins TRBV6-1 and TRBJ1-2; 7 nucleotides align to TRBD1. V was pared by 1 base and J by 5 bases, with 10 bases of the junction left unmatched. The CDR3 is 16 amino acids. From germline, CDR1 is MNHNS and CDR2 SASEGT.